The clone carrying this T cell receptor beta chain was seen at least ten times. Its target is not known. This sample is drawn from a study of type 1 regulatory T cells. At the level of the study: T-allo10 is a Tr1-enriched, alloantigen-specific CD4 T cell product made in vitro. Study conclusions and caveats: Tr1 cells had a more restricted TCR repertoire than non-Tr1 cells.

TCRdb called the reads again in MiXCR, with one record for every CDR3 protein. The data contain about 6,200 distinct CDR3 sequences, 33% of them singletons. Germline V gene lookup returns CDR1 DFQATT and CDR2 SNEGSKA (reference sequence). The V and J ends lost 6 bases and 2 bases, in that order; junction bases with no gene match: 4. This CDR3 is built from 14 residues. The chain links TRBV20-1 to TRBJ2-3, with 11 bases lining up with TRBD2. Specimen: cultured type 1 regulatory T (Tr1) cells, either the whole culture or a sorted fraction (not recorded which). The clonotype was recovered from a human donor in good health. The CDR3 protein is CSALAGGFTDTQYF. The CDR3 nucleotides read TGCAGTGCCTTAGCGGGAGGGTTCACAGATACGCAGTATTTT.